Listed here are 18 T cell receptor beta chains from one sample, sequenced in a study of monozygotic twins with cystic fibrosis. The repertoire was sequenced with immunoSEQ multiplex PCR; TCRdb's copy has only in-frame clones and lacks some. Of approximately 10,000 clones listed, 85% are singletons. The sample comprised blood. Source of these receptors: a man younger than 35 with cystic fibrosis.

This clone was seen a single time. This chain's CDR3 is CASRAGQGSTDTQYF. CDR3 coding DNA: TGTGCCAGCAGGGCAGGACAGGGTTCCACAGATACGCAGTATTTT. V gene TRBV6-4 combines with J gene TRBJ2-3; TRBD1 agrees at 8 bases. The CDR3 covers 15 residues. Looked up from germline, CDR1 is MRHNA and CDR2 is SNTAGT. Trimming at V came to 6 bases and at J to 2 bases, leaving 7 bases not matched to a gene.

This clone has just a few counts. The chain uses TRBV6-5 and TRBJ1-2; D gene ambiguous. CDR1 and CDR2 (germline): MNHEY, SVGAGI. V was cut by 4 bases and J by 6 bases, with 12 bases left in between. There are 13 residues in the CDR3. CDR3 in amino acids: CASSSGSVDGYTF. DNA for the CDR3: TGTGCCAGCAGTTCGGGTTCCGTCGATGGCTACACCTTC.

This clone was counted between two and nine times. V is TRBV25-1 and J is TRBJ2-2; D is undetermined. The CDR3 is 14 residues long. Germline CDR1 reads MGHDK; CDR2 reads SYGVNS. V was shortened by 2 bases and J by 7 bases, with 11 bases between the two germline ends. The CDR3 spells CASSEVLQGGELFF. The CDR3 bases are TGTGCCAGCAGTGAAGTACTGCAAGGCGGGGAGCTGTTTTTT.

In its sample, this clone was seen a few times. CDR3 DNA: TGTGCCAGCAGCGCAGGGACAGGATCTCCCTACGAGCAGTACTTC. Protein sequence: CASSAGTGSPYEQYF. V and J are TRBV13 and TRBJ2-7; 8 bases agree with TRBD1. Germline V gene lookup returns CDR1 PRHDT and CDR2 FYEKMQ (reference sequence). The CDR3 spans 15 residues. The V gene end was trimmed by 5 bases and the J gene end by 2 bases; junction bases not matched to a gene: 8.

The chain couples TRBV4-3 to TRBJ2-2, with 8 bases matching TRBD2. CDR3 length equals 16 residues. Germline V CDR1 and CDR2: LGHNA, YSLEER. The V and J ends lost 3 bases and 1 base, in that order; junction bases with no gene match: 4. The CDR3 nucleotides read TGCGCCAGCAGCCATCGGGCGGGGGGGAACACCGGGGAGCTGTTTTTT. It is translated as CASSHRAGGNTGELFF.

The chain carries TRBV6-6 and TRBJ2-3, with TRBD2 as a possible D gene (6 bases). Trimming took 0 bases from V and 3 from J, leaving 13 bases between them. CDR1 is MNHNY and CDR2 is SVGAGI in the germline V gene (reference sequence). CDR3 length: 16 amino acids. CDR3 loop: CASSYSIRRATDTQYF. In nucleotides, the CDR3 is TGTGCCAGCAGTTACTCGATTCGGAGGGCTACAGATACGCAGTATTTT.

The chain is built from TRBV10-3 and TRBJ1-4; D is undetermined. Trimming left V 5 bases short and J 0 bases short, with 22 bases between. This CDR3 is built from 19 residues. Germline CDR1 ENHRY, CDR2 SYGVKD. In DNA, the CDR3 is TGTGCCATCAGTCTAGGACGGATCGGGGAGCCTGCAACTAATGAAAAACTGTTTTTT. Translated, it gives CAISLGRIGEPATNEKLFF.

This clone turned up a few times. V gene TRBV12-5 combines with J gene TRBJ1-1; perhaps TRBD1 as D (6 bases). The V and J ends lost 6 bases and 4 bases respectively, with 21 bases between them. CDR1 and CDR2 from the germline V gene are LGHNT and FRNRAP. The CDR3 loop spans 16 amino acids. The CDR3 is CASGKNPRAGATEAFF. CDR3 coding DNA: TGTGCTAGTGGGAAGAACCCAAGGGCAGGGGCCACTGAAGCTTTCTTT.

The chain links TRBV7-8 to TRBJ2-3; 8 positions agree with TRBD2. Germline V gene sequence: CDR1 SGHVS, CDR2 FQNEAQ. After removal of 3 bases from V and 3 bases from J, the junction contained 2 bases not matched to a gene. There are 14 residues in the CDR3. CDR3 sequence reads: CASSFREGTDTQYF. CDR3 sequence (DNA): TGTGCCAGCAGCTTCCGGGAGGGGACAGATACGCAGTATTTT. Drawing the rest from reference TRBV7-8 and TRBJ2-3, the complete variable domain is GAGVSQSPRYKVAKRGQDVALRCDPISGHVSLFWYQQALGQGPEFLTYFQNEAQLDKSGLPSDRFFAERPEGSVSTLKIQRTQQEDSAVYLCASSFREGTDTQYFGPGTRLTVL.

The chain is built from TRBV6-6 and TRBJ2-2; possible D gene TRBD1, 6 bases. Trimming removed 0 bases at V and 8 bases at J, with 10 bases between. Germline V gives CDR1 MNHNY, CDR2 SVGAGI (reference sequence). This CDR3 is 14 amino acids long. CDR3 coding DNA: TGTGCCAGCAGTTACTCGATGGGGGCGGGGGAGCTGTTTTTT. This encodes CASSYSMGAGELFF.

This chain connects TRBV2 to TRBJ2-1; 7 bases agree with TRBD2. V lost 6 bases, J lost 0 bases, and 5 bases stayed unmatched. CDR1 SNHLY and CDR2 FYNNEI come from the germline V gene. The CDR3 is 15 amino acids. CDR3 sequence reads: CASSSGGSSYNEQFF. The CDR3 region has the DNA TGTGCCAGCAGCTCGGGCGGGAGCTCCTACAATGAGCAGTTCTTC.

The V call is TRBV10-3, the J call TRBJ2-3; D call uncertain. Deletions cut 3 bases from V and 6 bases from J, with 16 bases between. Germline V lookup: CDR1 ENHRY, CDR2 SYGVKD. The CDR3 has 15 residues. In DNA, the CDR3 is TGTGCCATCAGTGAAGCTGTTTCACCTTCCGATACGCAGTATTTT. It translates to CAISEAVSPSDTQYF.

CDR3 DNA: TGTGCCAGCACCTCCGGGACAGGTTACTACGAGCAGTACTTC. Translated: CASTSGTGYYEQYF. V is TRBV11-1 and J is TRBJ2-7; 8 bases match TRBD1. Germline V gene lookup returns CDR1 SGHAT and CDR2 FQDESV (reference sequence). Trimming took 7 bases from V and 3 from J; bases not matched to a gene: 8. The CDR3 has 14 amino acids.

This clone was detected only a few times. The rearrangement joins TRBV2 to TRBJ1-1, with TRBD1 matching 9 bases. The V segment lost 5 bases and the J segment 6 bases; nucleotides outside the gene matches: 4. The CDR3 spans 13 residues. CDR1 and CDR2 from the germline V gene are SNHLY and FYNNEI. The CDR3 spells CASSRTGVSEAFF. CDR3 DNA: TGTGCCAGCAGTCGGACAGGGGTATCTGAAGCTTTCTTT.

The chain is built from TRBV27 and TRBJ1-6, with a tentative D call TRBD1 (5 bases). The germline CDR1 and CDR2 sequences are MNHEY and SMNVEV (reference sequence). Trimming cost V 2 bases and J 7 bases, with 15 bases left between them. The length of the CDR3 is 16 residues. In nucleotides, the CDR3 is TGTGCCAGCAGTTTAGGTCGGCAGGGAGGAAATTCACCCCTCCACTTT. This gives the protein CASSLGRQGGNSPLHF.

V and J are TRBV6-1 and TRBJ1-2; no clear D. Per germline, CDR1 MNHNS and CDR2 SASEGT. The CDR3 runs 16 residues. Trimming removed 4 bases at V and 0 bases at J, with 15 bases between. CDR3 DNA sequence: TGTGCCAGCAGTGTGAACCAGTTATACCCTAACTATGGCTACACCTTC. The encoded protein is CASSVNQLYPNYGYTF.

J is TRBJ2-5 and V is TRBV20-1; D not resolved. This CDR3 has 11 residues. Between the trimmed V and J ends, which lost 3 bases and 0 bases, there was a span of 2 bases. Germline V lookup: CDR1 DFQATT, CDR2 SNEGSKA (reference sequence). Here the CDR3 DNA reads TGCAGTGCTAGCGACCAAGAGACCCAGTACTTC. Translated: CSASDQETQYF.

This clone was found once. The V call is TRBV19, the J call TRBJ2-7; D is uncertain. This CDR3 is 12 amino acids long. The germline V gene encodes CDR1 LNHDA and CDR2 SQIVND (reference sequence). Trimming left V 10 bases short and J 6 bases short, with 16 bases between. The CDR3 loop reads CATLGGGTEQYF. In DNA form, the CDR3 reads TGTGCCACCCTGGGCGGTGGTACCGAGCAGTACTTC. Filled out from reference TRBV19 and TRBJ2-7, the complete variable domain reads DGGITQSPKYLFRKEGQNVTLSCEQNLNHDAMYWYRQDPGQGLRLIYYSQIVNDFQKGDIAEGYSVSREKKESFPLTVTSAQKNPTAFYLCATLGGGTEQYFGPGTRLTVT.